This T cell receptor beta chain was profiled in a study of T cells in Graves' hyperthyroidism and ophthalmopathy. Study-wide points: Patients with ophthalmopathy were separated from those with stable hyperthyroidism by a 13 V-J model. Within blood appeared most thyroid clonotypes that had expanded above 0.001.

CDR3 length: 13 amino acids. V was clipped by 6 bases and J by 10 bases, with 18 bases between them. CDR1 is SNHLY and CDR2 is FYNNEI in the germline V gene. The sample holds a few counts of this clonotype. Its target is unknown. Patients with uncontrolled infections, other autoimmune diseases, pregnancy or lactation were excluded. Diagnoses used clinical symptoms, serum thyroxine and TRAb, thyroid ultrasound and orbital computed tomography. RNA transcripts were the template for amplifying TCR beta CDR3 regions. The HTBI set primed first-round TCR CDR3 RT-PCR. MiXCR was run by TCRdb on the multiplex PCR reads, yielding one entry per CDR3 protein. The sample yields hundreds of thousands of distinct CDR3 sequences, roughly 50% seen once.

This chain connects TRBV2 to TRBJ1-1; tentatively, D is TRBD1 (5 bases). The clonotype comes from a young woman with Graves' hyperthyroidism. Sequenced sample: peripheral blood or thyroid tissue (not recorded which). CDR3 in DNA: TGTGCCAGCAGCGATATACTGACGGGGGGAGCTTTCTTT. It encodes CASSDILTGGAFF.